A selection of T cell receptor beta chains follows, all from one sample in a study of control samples from healthy donors and cancer patients. Produced via immunoSEQ multiplex PCR; TCRdb's table is partial and in-frame only. Among some 150,000 clones, 85% to 95% were seen once, and the ten largest hold about 12%. Sequenced input: blood. These receptor sequences come from a man between 35 and 55 years old in good health. The CDR3 runs from the conserved cysteine through the conserved F or W. The order of the fields is clone size, D gene, J gene, V gene, CDR3 DNA, CDR3 protein. The D gene is left open where the match is weak. Size is omitted from some rows. Given values are once, few, many or a class for expanded clones.

- - TRBJ2-7 TRBV27 TGTGCCAGCAGTGCCCCCGGCAGGGCCTACGAGCAGTACTTC CASSAPGRAYEQYF
- - TRBJ2-3 TRBV3-1/TRBV3-2 TGTGCCAGCAGCCTCTCAGGCGGCGCTCTCACAGATACGCAGTATTTT CASSLSGGALTDTQYF
- TRBD1 TRBJ1-2 TRBV7-3 TGTGCCAGCAGCTCTTCAGGGGGCGACTATGGCTACACCTTC CASSSSGGDYGYTF
- - TRBJ1-5 TRBV10-3 TGTGCCATCAGTGAGTCGTTGGATAGCAATCAGCCCCAGCATTTT CAISESLDSNQPQHF
many TRBD1 TRBJ2-7 TRBV6-1 TGTGCCAGCAGTGAGGGGACAGGGTCCGGATCCTACGAGCAGTACTTC CASSEGTGSGSYEQYF
- - TRBJ2-3 TRBV27 TGTGCCAGCAGTTTAACCGGAGATACGCAGTATTTT CASSLTGDTQYF
- - TRBJ1-2 TRBV9 TGTGCCAGCAGCGTACTGCCGGGACCTGAAAGAGGCTACACCTTC CASSVLPGPERGYTF
- - TRBJ2-7 TRBV11-2 TGTGCCAGCAGCTTGCGCCGGGACGCCCTCTACGAGCAGTACTTC CASSLRRDALYEQYF
once - TRBJ1-1 TRBV7-9 TGTGCCAGCAGCACCTCTGGGGGCACTGAAGCTTTCTTT CASSTSGGTEAFF
- - TRBJ1-1 TRBV2 TGTGCCACCCGAGGGGAGGTCACTGAAGCTTTCTTT CATRGEVTEAFF
- - TRBJ2-1 TRBV19 TGTGCCAGTAGTACGACAGAGCTCGGATACAATGAGCAGTTCTTC CASSTTELGYNEQFF
- - TRBJ2-7 TRBV4-2 TGTGCCAGCAGCCAAGATGGAGGGGGCACCTACGAGCAGTACTTC CASSQDGGGTYEQYF
- TRBD1 TRBJ1-1 TRBV10-1 TGCGCCAGCAGTGGGACAGGGAGTGATGGCACTGAAGCTTTCTTT CASSGTGSDGTEAFF
- TRBD1 TRBJ1-1 TRBV9 TGTGCCAGCAGCAACAGGGGGATACCTGAAGCTTTCTTT CASSNRGIPEAFF
- TRBD2 TRBJ2-1 TRBV7-6 TGTGCCAGCAGCGGAGGGACTAGCGGTTCCTACAATGAGCAGTTCTTC CASSGGTSGSYNEQFF
once - TRBJ1-3 TRBV30 TGTGCCTGGAGTGGGGGGGTCCGGAAAGCCATATATTTT CAWSGGVRKAIYF
few TRBD2 TRBJ2-3 TRBV28 TGTGCCAGCACAACTAGCGGGAGCCCAGATACGCAGTATTTT CASTTSGSPDTQYF
- TRBD1 TRBJ1-5 TRBV13 TGTGCCAGCAGCCGACAGGGCATGGGACAGCCCCAGCATTTT CASSRQGMGQPQHF
- TRBD2 TRBJ2-7 TRBV29-1 TGCAGCGTTAAGACTAGCGGGAGCTACGAGCAGTACTTC CSVKTSGSYEQYF
- TRBD2 TRBJ2-7 TRBV6-5 TGTGCCAGCAGTCTAGCGGGTAATGTGGCCTACGAGCAGTACTTC CASSLAGNVAYEQYF
- TRBD1 TRBJ1-5 TRBV24-1 TGTGCCACCAGCCGACAGGGAAATCAGCCCCAGCATTTT CATSRQGNQPQHF
- - TRBJ2-2 TRBV11-2 TGTGCCAGCAGGGTCCGACAGAACACCGGGGAGCTGTTTTTT CASRVRQNTGELFF
- - TRBJ1-1 TRBV25-1 TGTGCCAGCAGTCCCTTCCGGGAGAACACTGAAGCTTTCTTT CASSPFRENTEAFF
- TRBD1 TRBJ2-3 TRBV18 TGTGCCAGCTCACCAGTTCCCGCAGGGGGCATGACAGATACGCAGTATTTT CASSPVPAGGMTDTQYF
once - TRBJ2-5 TRBV7-2 TGTGCCAGCAGCGGGGTTAGCAGACAAGAGACCCAGTACTTC CASSGVSRQETQYF
- TRBD1 TRBJ2-2 TRBV24-1 TGTGCCACCAGTGATTTGGGACAGGCAATAAACGGGGAGCTGTTTTTT CATSDLGQAINGELFF
- - TRBJ2-1 TRBV19 TGTGCCACCGGAATTGGTAGGGAGTACAATGAGCAGTTCTTC CATGIGREYNEQFF
- - TRBJ2-1 TRBV25-1 TGTGCCAGCAAGCCGTCCTACAATGAGCAGTTCTTC CASKPSYNEQFF
- - TRBJ1-2 TRBV28 TGTGCCAGCAGAGACGAGGACGGAAACTATGGCTACACCTTC CASRDEDGNYGYTF
- TRBD1 TRBJ2-7 TRBV5-6 TGTGCCAGCAGCACCTCGACAGGGCGCGGCCCTTACGAGCAGTACTTC CASSTSTGRGPYEQYF
- TRBD2 TRBJ2-7 TRBV6-5 TGTGCCAGCAGGACTAGCGGATCCTACGAGCAGTACTTC CASRTSGSYEQYF
once - TRBJ1-5 TRBV7-8 TGTGCCAGCAGCTTAGAGTTGAGGCGACAGGCGAATCAGCCCCAGCATTTT CASSLELRRQANQPQHF
- TRBD2 TRBJ2-1 TRBV24-1 TGTGCCACCAGTGGTCTAGCGGGGTACAATGAGCAGTTCTTC CATSGLAGYNEQFF